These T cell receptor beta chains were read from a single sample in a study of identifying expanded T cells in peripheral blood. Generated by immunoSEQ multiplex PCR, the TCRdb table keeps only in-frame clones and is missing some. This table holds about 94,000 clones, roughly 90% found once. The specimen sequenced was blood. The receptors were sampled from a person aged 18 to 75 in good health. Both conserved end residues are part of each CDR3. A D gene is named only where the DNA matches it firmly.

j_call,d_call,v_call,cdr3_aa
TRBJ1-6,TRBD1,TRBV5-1,CASSLSRDRARNSPLHF
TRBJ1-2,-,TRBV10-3,CAISDGSNYGYTF
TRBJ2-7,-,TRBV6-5,CASSYSRAQGYEQYF
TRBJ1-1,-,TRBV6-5,CASSYSAPEAFF
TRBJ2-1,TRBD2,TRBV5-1,CASSLTGLAGVRSYNEQFF
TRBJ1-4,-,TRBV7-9,CASSLIFKGGQHNEKLFF
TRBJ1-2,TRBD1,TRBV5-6,CASSFTGETYGYTF
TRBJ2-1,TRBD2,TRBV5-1,CASSPPGLAGNSYNEQFF
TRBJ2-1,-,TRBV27,CASSTQGRPYNEQFF
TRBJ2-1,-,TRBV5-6,CASSSSSYNEQFF
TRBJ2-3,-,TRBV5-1,CASSFGQGSDTQYF
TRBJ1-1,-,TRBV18,CASSPQGNTEAFF
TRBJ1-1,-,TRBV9,CASSRGSGGKGDTEAFF
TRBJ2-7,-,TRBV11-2,CASSPHVAGVHEQYF
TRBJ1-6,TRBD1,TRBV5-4,CASSLSTGGGSPLHF
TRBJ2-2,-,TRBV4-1,CASSQASNTGELFF
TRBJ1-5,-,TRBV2,CASSGPARPQHF
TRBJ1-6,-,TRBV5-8,CASSLGGDTLHF
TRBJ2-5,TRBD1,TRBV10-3,CAISSGTGGRETQYF
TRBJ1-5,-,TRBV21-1,CATPSLRVYSNQPQHF
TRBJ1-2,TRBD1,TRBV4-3,CASSRRQGLGGYTF
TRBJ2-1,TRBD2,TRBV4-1,CASSPFLAGGLNEQFF
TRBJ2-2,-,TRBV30,CAWDQASGELFF
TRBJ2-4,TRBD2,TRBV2,CATSLGASGGGKNIQYF
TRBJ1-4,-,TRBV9,CASSVVGEANEKLFF
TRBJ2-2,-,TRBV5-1,CASSLLPGELFF
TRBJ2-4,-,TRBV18,CASSPVTGEDIQYF
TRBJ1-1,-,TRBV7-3,CASRLTGNGDTEAFF
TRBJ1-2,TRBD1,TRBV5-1,CASREGYRGLNYGYTF
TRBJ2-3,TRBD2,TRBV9,CASSHTGTSGGFTDTQYF
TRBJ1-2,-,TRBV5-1,CASSLDSGTGGYTF
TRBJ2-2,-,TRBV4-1,CASSQQATGTGELFF
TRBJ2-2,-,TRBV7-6,CASTPLHSIAGELFF
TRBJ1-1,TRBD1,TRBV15,CATSDRGGTEAFF
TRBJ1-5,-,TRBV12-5,CASAPIWGGNQPQHF
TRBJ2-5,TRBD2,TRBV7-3,CASSLVAGPQETQYF
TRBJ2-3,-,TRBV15,CATSRDRFTDTQYF
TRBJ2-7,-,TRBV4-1,CASSQEGGATYEQYF
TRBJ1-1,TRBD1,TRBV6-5,CASSYSWTGGFEAFF
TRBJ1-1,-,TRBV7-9,CASSPPEAVRAEAFF
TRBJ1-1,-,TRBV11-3,CASSGFGGLKTEAFF
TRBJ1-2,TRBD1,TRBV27,CASSAGQGLSYGYTF
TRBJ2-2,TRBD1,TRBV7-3,CASRSRQGAGELFF
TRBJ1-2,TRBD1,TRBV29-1,CSVGGDRGGGYTF
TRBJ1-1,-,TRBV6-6,CASSRPGRGVNTEAFF
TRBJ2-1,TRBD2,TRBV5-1,CASSSGLVQLGEQFF
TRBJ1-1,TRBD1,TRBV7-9,CASSPYTGETEAFF
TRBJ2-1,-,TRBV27,CASSLGSEQFF
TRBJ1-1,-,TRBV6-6,CATRVRGGVSEAFF
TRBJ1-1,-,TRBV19,CASSPRGGTTEAFF
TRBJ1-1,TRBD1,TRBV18,CASSPPTGVGTEAFF
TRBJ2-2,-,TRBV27,CASKIPGAGELFF
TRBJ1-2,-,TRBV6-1,CASIRGRDMNYGYTF
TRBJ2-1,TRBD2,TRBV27,CASSLTTGGQYNEQFF
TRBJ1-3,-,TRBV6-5,CASSRRISGNTIYF